This TCR beta chain was sequenced for a study of CD8+CD57+ T cells in acquired aplastic anemia. Study-level information: Sorted cells (CD4+ and CD8+) yielded DNA amounts that averaged around 3.5 ug. Some 11 million reads, on average, were obtained for CD4+ cells from healthy donors.

Findings and caveats of the study: Patients and controls had CD8+ Simpson's diversity values that were not significantly distinct. Sharing between patients and controls was observed for twenty-nine CD8+ CDR3 sequences.

At least ten counts were recorded for this clonotype. Its antigen remains unknown. Researchers used genomic DNA as the template to profile TCR beta VDJ and CDR3. TCRdb used MiXCR to reprocess the reads, holding one entry per CDR3 protein. The data show about 190,000 distinct CDR3 sequences, with 50% to 55% seen just once and roughly 15% held by the top ten. Germline V gene data show CDR1 as MDHEN and CDR2 as SYDVKM. The V end was cut by 3 bases, the J end by 6 bases, with 12 bases between. CDR3 size: 13 residues. This chain uses TRBV28 with TRBJ2-7; unclear D gene. This receptor was identified in a human donor in good health, serving as a control. The sample taken for sequencing was sorted CD4+, CD8+, or CD8+CD57+ T cells (not recorded which) from PBMCs. CDR3 DNA sequence: TGTGCCAGCAGTTTGGTCAGGATGGGCGAGCAGTACTTC. It encodes CASSLVRMGEQYF.